This TCR beta chain originates from a study of shared clonotypes between healthy human individuals. About this clone: Antigen: not known.

Researchers divided each subset's genomic DNA evenly across several immunoSEQ plates. Original handling: Junction-only immunoSEQ sequences carried no quality scores, so filtering differed. This table comes from immunoSEQ multiplex PCR, and its TCRdb copy is limited to in-frame clones, with some not included. V, J and clone size are those of that table, while D and trimming were read from the DNA. Of approximately 980,000 clones in the sample, approximately 80% were seen once. The ends were cut back, 6 bases at V and 4 bases at J, with 15 bases in the middle. Germline V gives CDR1 MNHNS, CDR2 SASEGT. The CDR3 covers 15 residues. General study findings and limits: The represented genetic and exposure-history diversity was limited by the small number of donors.

This TCR derives from a man between 18 and 35 years old in good health. The rearrangement uses TRBV6-1 and TRBJ1-4; possible D gene TRBD1, 5 bases. The sequencing input was memory CD4+ T cells sorted from blood. Subset meaning: CD45RA-negative fraction. CDR3 residues: CASRSFKGDNEKLFF. In nucleotides, the CDR3 is TGTGCCAGCAGGAGCTTCAAAGGGGATAATGAAAAACTGTTTTTT.